Sequencing of this T cell receptor beta chain was carried out in a study of blood T cells in healthy people across ages. Study summary: Template-switching capture recovered about one barcoded beta molecule per two T cells.

Germline CDR1 SGHVS, CDR2 FQNEAQ. This CDR3 spans 14 amino acids. V was trimmed by 4 bases and J by 2 bases, leaving 11 bases between them. The authors ran a second PCR of about 7 to 11 cycles using a sample-barcoded 5' primer and a J-beta primer mix. Each CDR3 protein is one row after TCRdb ran MiXCR on the 5' RACE reads. The table shows 550,000 to 600,000 distinct CDR3 sequences, with roughly 28% occurring only once. Sequenced: blood. This clonotype was obtained from a woman in her 70s in good health. The genes are TRBV7-8 and TRBJ1-2; D is ambiguous. CDR3 in amino acids: CASSSGVGNYGYTF. As DNA, the CDR3 is TGTGCCAGCAGCTCCGGTGTGGGGAACTATGGCTACACCTTC.